These T cell receptor beta chains were read from a single sample in a study of cytomegalovirus exposure and HLA in healthy donors. Libraries were prepared by immunoSEQ multiplex PCR; TCRdb keeps only in-frame clonotypes and omits some of them. Of approximately 150,000 clones listed, just over 65% were seen once; the top ten hold 5.5% to 7.5%. What was sequenced was PBMCs. These TCRs come from a woman aged 60-70 years in good health and CMV-seronegative. Both conserved end residues are part of each CDR3. The order of the fields is J gene, clone size, D gene, V gene, CDR3 protein, CDR3 DNA. D genes are given only for firm matches. Where a row states a size, it is once, few, many or the class of an expanded clone; other rows omit it.

J: TRBJ2-3
size: -
D: -
V: TRBV4-2
CDR3: CASSQRSRGRETDTQYF
DNA: TGTGCCAGCAGCCAACGCTCCAGGGGCAGGGAGACAGATACGCAGTATTTT

J: TRBJ1-2
size: few
D: TRBD1
V: TRBV27
CDR3: CASSQLGQGANGYTF
DNA: TGTGCCAGCAGTCAGCTCGGACAGGGGGCGAATGGCTACACCTTC

J: TRBJ2-3
size: -
D: TRBD2
V: TRBV7-9
CDR3: CASSSGLAGGTDTQYF
DNA: TGTGCCAGCAGCTCTGGACTAGCGGGGGGCACAGATACGCAGTATTTT

J: TRBJ2-7
size: few
D: -
V: TRBV28
CDR3: CASSDLKTGSLAEQYF
DNA: TGTGCCAGCAGTGACCTCAAGACGGGGTCCCTAGCGGAGCAGTACTTC

J: TRBJ1-2
size: -
D: -
V: TRBV10-3
CDR3: CAISENTADGYTF
DNA: TGTGCCATCAGCGAAAATACAGCGGATGGCTACACCTTC

J: TRBJ2-1
size: few
D: TRBD2
V: TRBV7-9
CDR3: CASSLVLAGEFF
DNA: TGTGCCAGCAGCTTAGTTCTAGCGGGGGAGTTCTTC

J: TRBJ2-4
size: -
D: TRBD2
V: TRBV9
CDR3: CASIPTSSGDTDLAKNIQYF
DNA: TGTGCCAGCATCCCAACCTCCAGCGGGGATACCGACTTAGCCAAAAACATTCAGTACTTC

J: TRBJ2-1
size: once
D: TRBD2
V: TRBV5-4
CDR3: CATSSGGGRFGSYNEQFF
DNA: TGTGCCACCAGTAGCGGGGGAGGGCGGTTTGGTTCCTACAATGAGCAGTTCTTC

J: TRBJ2-5
size: few
D: -
V: TRBV7-8
CDR3: CASSLVPSRGETQYF
DNA: TGTGCCAGCAGCTTAGTTCCGAGTAGAGGAGAGACCCAGTACTTC

J: TRBJ2-7
size: -
D: -
V: TRBV19
CDR3: CASRPTGTYEQYF
DNA: TGTGCCAGTAGGCCGACGGGTACCTACGAGCAGTACTTC

J: TRBJ2-1
size: -
D: TRBD2
V: TRBV7-2
CDR3: CASSPTAGDLYNEQFF
DNA: TGTGCCAGCAGCCCTACAGCGGGGGACCTCTACAATGAGCAGTTCTTC

J: TRBJ1-2
size: few
D: TRBD1
V: TRBV19
CDR3: CASSRDRGLYGYTF
DNA: TGTGCCAGTAGTAGGGACAGGGGGCTCTATGGCTACACCTTC

J: TRBJ2-1
size: -
D: TRBD2
V: TRBV6-5
CDR3: CASSPTSGSYNEQFF
DNA: TGTGCCAGCAGCCCGACTAGCGGTTCCTACAATGAGCAGTTCTTC

J: TRBJ2-3
size: -
D: -
V: TRBV2
CDR3: CASVPAGALTDTQYF
DNA: TGTGCCAGCGTCCCCGCGGGGGCTCTCACAGATACGCAGTATTTT

J: TRBJ2-1
size: -
D: TRBD2
V: TRBV19
CDR3: CASSIELAGRGSYNEQFF
DNA: TGTGCCAGTAGTATAGAACTAGCGGGAAGGGGCTCCTACAATGAGCAGTTCTTC

J: TRBJ2-1
size: -
D: TRBD1
V: TRBV7-8
CDR3: CARGQGFREQFF
DNA: TGTGCCAGGGGACAGGGGTTTCGGGAGCAGTTCTTC

J: TRBJ1-1
size: -
D: -
V: TRBV2
CDR3: CASSEGGRVNTEAFF
DNA: TGTGCCAGCAGTGAAGGGGGGCGGGTGAACACTGAAGCTTTCTTT

J: TRBJ1-1
size: -
D: TRBD1
V: TRBV19
CDR3: CASSLTGGTEAFF
DNA: TGTGCCAGTAGCCTTACAGGGGGCACTGAAGCTTTCTTT

J: TRBJ1-2
size: -
D: -
V: TRBV2
CDR3: CASNPDRAYGYTF
DNA: TGTGCCAGCAATCCAGACAGAGCCTATGGCTACACCTTC

J: TRBJ1-1
size: -
D: TRBD1
V: TRBV25-1
CDR3: CASLTGKMTEAFF
DNA: TGTGCCAGCCTGACAGGGAAGATGACTGAAGCTTTCTTT

J: TRBJ1-3
size: -
D: -
V: TRBV7-9
CDR3: CASSLRGTGNTIYF
DNA: TGTGCCAGCAGCTTACGGGGGACTGGAAACACCATATATTTT

J: TRBJ2-3
size: once
D: TRBD1
V: TRBV14
CDR3: CASSLRGGTGPDTQYF
DNA: TGTGCCAGCAGCCTCCGAGGGGGGACAGGGCCAGATACGCAGTATTTT

J: TRBJ2-7
size: once
D: -
V: TRBV9
CDR3: CASSVGAYSYEQYF
DNA: TGTGCCAGCAGCGTGGGGGCGTACTCCTACGAGCAGTACTTC

J: TRBJ2-1
size: once
D: TRBD1
V: TRBV2
CDR3: CASSLGTGSMEQFF
DNA: TGTGCCAGCAGCCTCGGGACAGGGTCGATGGAGCAGTTCTTC

J: TRBJ1-4
size: -
D: TRBD1
V: TRBV7-9
CDR3: CASKGQGNEKLFF
DNA: TGTGCCAGCAAAGGACAGGGGAATGAAAAACTGTTTTTT

J: TRBJ1-4
size: -
D: -
V: TRBV11-2
CDR3: CASSLELRDEKLFF
DNA: TGTGCCAGCAGCCTAGAGCTACGAGATGAAAAACTGTTTTTT

J: TRBJ1-5
size: -
D: -
V: TRBV7-2
CDR3: CASSLASGDQPQHF
DNA: TGTGCCAGCAGCTTAGCGTCGGGGGATCAGCCCCAGCATTTT

J: TRBJ1-1
size: -
D: -
V: TRBV6-5
CDR3: CASGVREGKAFF
DNA: TGTGCCAGCGGGGTACGGGAGGGGAAAGCTTTCTTT

J: TRBJ2-5
size: -
D: -
V: TRBV4-1
CDR3: CASSQGRETQYF
DNA: TGCGCCAGCAGCCAGGGGAGAGAGACCCAGTACTTC

J: TRBJ2-7
size: -
D: -
V: TRBV5-6
CDR3: CASSQRDTHYEQYF
DNA: TGTGCCAGCAGCCAAAGGGACACACACTACGAGCAGTACTTC

J: TRBJ2-7
size: few
D: -
V: TRBV29-1
CDR3: CSGRDSYEQYF
DNA: TGCAGCGGGCGGGACTCCTACGAGCAGTACTTC

J: TRBJ2-2
size: -
D: TRBD2
V: TRBV5-1
CDR3: CASSWTSPNTGELFF
DNA: TGCGCCAGCAGCTGGACTAGCCCGAACACCGGGGAGCTGTTTTTT

J: TRBJ1-2
size: few
D: TRBD1
V: TRBV19
CDR3: CATRTGTNYGYTF
DNA: TGTGCCACCCGGACAGGGACTAACTATGGCTACACCTTC

J: TRBJ1-4
size: -
D: TRBD1
V: TRBV28
CDR3: CASSLTGTGVEKLFF
DNA: TGTGCCAGCAGCCTGACCGGGACAGGGGTTGAAAAACTGTTTTTT

J: TRBJ1-2
size: -
D: -
V: TRBV5-6
CDR3: CASSLGSSRDRNYGYTF
DNA: TGTGCCAGCAGCCTCGGGAGTAGCAGGGACCGAAACTATGGCTACACCTTC

J: TRBJ1-2
size: -
D: -
V: TRBV7-9
CDR3: CASSIGAGYGYTF
DNA: TGTGCCAGCAGCATAGGGGCCGGCTATGGCTACACCTTC

J: TRBJ1-6
size: once
D: TRBD1
V: TRBV11-1
CDR3: CASSRTGNNSPLHF
DNA: TGTGCCAGCAGCCGGACAGGGAATAATTCACCCCTCCACTTT

J: TRBJ1-1
size: -
D: -
V: TRBV10-3
CDR3: CAIRGGTEAFF
DNA: TGTGCCATCAGGGGAGGCACTGAAGCTTTCTTT

J: TRBJ2-7
size: -
D: -
V: TRBV5-6
CDR3: CASSRLGGEAYEQYF
DNA: TGTGCCAGCAGCCGTCTAGGAGGTGAGGCCTACGAGCAGTACTTC

J: TRBJ2-1
size: -
D: TRBD2
V: TRBV28
CDR3: CASSPRLAGNNEQFF
DNA: TGTGCCAGCAGTCCCCGACTAGCGGGCAACAATGAGCAGTTCTTC

J: TRBJ2-4
size: -
D: TRBD2
V: TRBV4-3
CDR3: CASSQSGGGGIQYF
DNA: TGCGCCAGCAGCCAGAGCGGGGGGGGAGGCATTCAGTACTTC

J: TRBJ1-2
size: -
D: -
V: TRBV28
CDR3: CASSSTTGGRDGYTF
DNA: TGTGCCAGCAGTTCGACCACGGGAGGGCGGGATGGCTACACCTTC

J: TRBJ1-1
size: -
D: TRBD1
V: TRBV2
CDR3: CASTHDRVVTEAFF
DNA: TGTGCCAGCACCCATGACAGGGTCGTCACTGAAGCTTTCTTT

J: TRBJ2-5
size: few
D: -
V: TRBV5-6
CDR3: CASSSRGQETQYF
DNA: TGTGCCAGCAGCTCCAGGGGTCAAGAGACCCAGTACTTC

J: TRBJ2-5
size: once
D: -
V: TRBV5-6
CDR3: CASSLYIQETQYF
DNA: TGTGCCAGCAGCTTGTACATCCAAGAGACCCAGTACTTC

J: TRBJ2-1
size: -
D: TRBD2
V: TRBV6-5
CDR3: CASRSRGGAIEQFF
DNA: TGTGCCAGCAGGAGCCGCGGGGGGGCGATCGAGCAGTTCTTC

J: TRBJ1-2
size: -
D: -
V: TRBV5-5
CDR3: CASSLGGSGYTF
DNA: TGTGCCAGCAGCTTGGGCGGCTCGGGCTACACCTTC

J: TRBJ2-7
size: -
D: TRBD2
V: TRBV5-4
CDR3: CASSSRGLAGAGEQYF
DNA: TGTGCCAGCAGTTCACGGGGACTAGCGGGGGCGGGGGAGCAGTACTTC

J: TRBJ1-4
size: -
D: TRBD1
V: TRBV19
CDR3: CASSIRQGATNEKLFF
DNA: TGTGCCAGTAGTATACGACAGGGAGCAACTAATGAAAAACTGTTTTTT

J: TRBJ1-4
size: -
D: TRBD1
V: TRBV6-5
CDR3: CASSRGQGADEKLFF
DNA: TGTGCCAGCAGCCGCGGACAGGGGGCAGATGAAAAACTGTTTTTT

J: TRBJ2-3
size: -
D: -
V: TRBV7-3
CDR3: CASSLGLGLDTDTQYF
DNA: TGTGCCAGCAGCTTGGGGCTGGGTCTTGACACAGATACGCAGTATTTT

J: TRBJ1-2
size: -
D: -
V: TRBV2
CDR3: CASSPDRLPSYGYTF
DNA: TGTGCCAGCAGCCCTGACAGGCTCCCTAGCTATGGCTACACCTTC

J: TRBJ2-1
size: -
D: -
V: TRBV29-1
CDR3: CSVAPGPNEQFF
DNA: TGCAGCGTTGCACCAGGGCCCAATGAGCAGTTCTTC

J: TRBJ1-2
size: -
D: -
V: TRBV27
CDR3: CASSLSGTTGGYTF
DNA: TGTGCCAGCAGTTTATCCGGAACAACAGGCGGCTACACCTTC

J: TRBJ1-1
size: once
D: -
V: TRBV6-5
CDR3: CASSYSLTRATEAFF
DNA: TGTGCCAGCAGTTACTCCCTTACCAGGGCTACTGAAGCTTTCTTT

J: TRBJ1-5
size: -
D: -
V: TRBV28
CDR3: CASNLPGQNQPQHF
DNA: TGTGCCAGCAATTTACCCGGACAGAATCAGCCCCAGCATTTT

J: TRBJ2-3
size: -
D: -
V: TRBV14
CDR3: CASSLTSTDTQYF
DNA: TGTGCCAGCAGCCTCACATCCACAGATACGCAGTATTTT

J: TRBJ1-1
size: -
D: TRBD1
V: TRBV10-3
CDR3: CAIRGGQEMAEAFF
DNA: TGTGCCATCAGGGGGGGACAGGAGATGGCTGAAGCTTTCTTT

J: TRBJ1-1
size: -
D: TRBD1
V: TRBV6-6
CDR3: CASSSSATGGPEAFF
DNA: TGTGCCAGCAGTTCCTCGGCGACAGGGGGCCCCGAAGCTTTCTTT

J: TRBJ2-3
size: -
D: -
V: TRBV2
CDR3: CASRGGLTSSNTQYF
DNA: TGTGCCAGCAGGGGAGGACTGACTTCATCGAATACGCAGTATTTT